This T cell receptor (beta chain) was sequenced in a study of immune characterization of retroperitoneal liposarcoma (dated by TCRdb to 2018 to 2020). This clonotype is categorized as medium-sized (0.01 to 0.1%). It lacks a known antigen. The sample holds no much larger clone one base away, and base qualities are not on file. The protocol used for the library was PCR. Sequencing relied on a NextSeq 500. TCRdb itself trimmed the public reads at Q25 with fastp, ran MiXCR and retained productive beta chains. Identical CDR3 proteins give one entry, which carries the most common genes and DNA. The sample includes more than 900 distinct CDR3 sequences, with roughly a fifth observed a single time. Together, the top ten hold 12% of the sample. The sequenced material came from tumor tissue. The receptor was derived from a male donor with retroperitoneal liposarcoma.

The DNA reads TGTGCCAGCAGTGAAGAGCGGGATTCCTACAATGAGCAGTTCTTC. This sequence encodes CASSEERDSYNEQFF. The chain is assembled from TRBV6-1 and TRBJ2-1, and 7 bases in between align with TRBD2. The CDR3 runs 15 residues from the cysteine to the phenylalanine. This entry keeps only the CDR3 DNA: 45 bases, framed from base 1. Clipping removes 1 base from V and 1 base from J, with 1 as the unmatched junction base count. The germline V gene yields MNHNS for CDR1 and SASEGT for CDR2.